The sequence of this TCR beta chain was determined in a study of blood T cells in healthy people across ages. A second roughly 6 to 12 cycle PCR used barcoded and J-beta primers. TCRdb itself ran the 5' RACE reads through MiXCR, one entry per CDR3 protein. The sample includes around 520,000 distinct CDR3 sequences, around 27% of them seen just once. This clonotype showed up many times. Germline CDR1 reads MGHDK; CDR2 reads SYGVNS. CDR3 length: 16 amino acids. Trimming removed 1 base from V and 0 bases from J; junction bases left unmatched: 3. These same records also appear under a second study, on T cells of mothers and their children. That study reports: Pairs that are related and pairs that are unrelated have TCR recombination output shaped similarly by thymic selection.

The chain couples TRBV25-1 to TRBJ2-5; 9 nucleotides line up with TRBD2. Sequenced material: blood. This clonotype was obtained from a boy younger than 10 in good health. CDR3 residues: CASSESQREDQETQYF. The CDR3 DNA sequence: TGTGCCAGCAGTGAATCCCAGCGGGAGGACCAAGAGACCCAGTACTTC.